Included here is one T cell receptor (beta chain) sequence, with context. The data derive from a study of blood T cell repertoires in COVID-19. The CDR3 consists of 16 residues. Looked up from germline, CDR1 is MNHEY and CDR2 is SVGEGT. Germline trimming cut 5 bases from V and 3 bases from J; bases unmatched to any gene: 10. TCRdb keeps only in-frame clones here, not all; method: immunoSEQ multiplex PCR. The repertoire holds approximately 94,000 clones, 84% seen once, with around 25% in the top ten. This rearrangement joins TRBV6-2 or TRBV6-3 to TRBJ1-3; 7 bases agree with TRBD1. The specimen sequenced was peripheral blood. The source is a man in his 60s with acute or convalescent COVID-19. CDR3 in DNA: TGTGCCAGCAGTAAGGGACAGAAGATCTTTGGAAACACCATATATTTT. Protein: CASSKGQKIFGNTIYF.